This T cell receptor (beta chain) was retrieved from a study of blood T cells in healthy people across ages. At least ten counts were recorded for this clonotype. One end of the junction does not line up with germline, which may come from a read error. Per the germline V gene, CDR1 is ENHRY and CDR2 is SYGVKD. The CDR3 extends over 12 amino acids. A sample-barcoded 5' primer and a J-beta primer mix were used in a second PCR of roughly 7 to 12 cycles. Using its own MiXCR run on the 5' RACE reads, TCRdb lists one record per CDR3 protein. The sample lists some 890,000 distinct CDR3 sequences, 25% to 35% occurring once. These data were likewise used in another study, on T cells of mothers and their children.

This TCR derives from a woman between 40 and 55 years old in good health. The chain joins TRBV10-3 to TRBJ2-7; TRBD2 might be the D (6 bases). The sequenced material came from blood. CDR3 nucleotide sequence: TGTGCCACCCGGACTACCTCCCACGAGCAGTACTTC. Translation: CATRTTSHEQYF.